Below, one T cell receptor (beta chain) is given with its context. Residents of about two dozen US areas, aged roughly 18 to 89 years, made up the participants. Cohorts were assigned according to the clinical history that participants reported. Symptom resolution, clearance, or two negative PCRs marked the recovered donors of Cohort 3. The data originate from a study of blood T cell repertoires in COVID-19. On the study more broadly: Sources were T cells, B-cell-depleted T cells, or PBMCs; the material itself was cDNA or gDNA.

Assay used: immunoSEQ multiplex PCR; TCRdb lists only in-frame clones, some missing. Of about 370,000 clones in the sample, 80% to 90% were seen once. This TCR was recovered from a man younger than 35 who had recovered from COVID-19. The sample was PBMCs or T cells enriched from blood (not recorded which).

The CDR3 loop reads CASSSGSRGEKLFF. For the CDR3, the DNA is TGCGCCAGCAGCTCGGGGTCCCGGGGGGAAAAACTGTTTTTT. The chain recombines TRBV5-1 with TRBJ1-4, with a tentative D call TRBD1 (5 bases). Trimming took off 3 bases at V and 8 bases at J, with 14 bases between the two ends. Germline V gives CDR1 SGHRS, CDR2 YFSETQ. The CDR3 runs to 14 residues.